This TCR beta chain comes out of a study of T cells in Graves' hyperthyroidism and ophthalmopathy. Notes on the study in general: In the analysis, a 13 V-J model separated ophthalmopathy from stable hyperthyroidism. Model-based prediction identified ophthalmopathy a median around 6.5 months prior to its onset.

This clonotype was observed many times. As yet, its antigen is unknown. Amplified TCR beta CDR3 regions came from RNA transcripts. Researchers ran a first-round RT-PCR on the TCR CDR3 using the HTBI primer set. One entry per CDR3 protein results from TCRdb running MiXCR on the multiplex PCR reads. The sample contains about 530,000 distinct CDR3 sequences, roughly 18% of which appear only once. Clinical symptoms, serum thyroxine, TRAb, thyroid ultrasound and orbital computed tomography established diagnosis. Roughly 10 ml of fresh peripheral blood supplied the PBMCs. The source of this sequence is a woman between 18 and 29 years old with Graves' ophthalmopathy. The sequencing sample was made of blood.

CDR3 protein: CASSLSGYSGRTDTQYF. The CDR3 DNA is TGTGCCAGCAGTCTATCAGGTTATAGCGGGAGGACAGATACGCAGTATTTT. The chain uses TRBV28 and TRBJ2-3, with 10 bases identical to TRBD2. The trim removed 5 bases at V and 3 bases at J, leaving 11 bases unmatched. The CDR3 covers 17 residues. Germline V gives CDR1 MDHEN, CDR2 SYDVKM. The full variable domain, rest sourced from reference TRBV28 and TRBJ2-3, is DVKVTQSSRYLVKRTGEKVFLECVQDMDHENMFWYRQDPGLGLRLIYFSYDVKMKEKGDIPEGYSVSREKKERFSLILESASTNQTSMYLCASSLSGYSGRTDTQYFGPGTRLTVL.